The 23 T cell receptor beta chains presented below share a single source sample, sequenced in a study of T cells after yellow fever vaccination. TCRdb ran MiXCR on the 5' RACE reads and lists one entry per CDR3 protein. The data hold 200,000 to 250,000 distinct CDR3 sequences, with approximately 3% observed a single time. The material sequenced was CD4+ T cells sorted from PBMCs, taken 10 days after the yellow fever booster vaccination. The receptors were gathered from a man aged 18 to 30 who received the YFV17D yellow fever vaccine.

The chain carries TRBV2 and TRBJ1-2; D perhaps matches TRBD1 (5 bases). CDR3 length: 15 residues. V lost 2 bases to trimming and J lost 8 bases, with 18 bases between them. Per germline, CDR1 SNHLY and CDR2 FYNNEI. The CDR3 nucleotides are TGTGCCAGCAGTGAACGAAACCAGGGATCTCGGGGCTACACCTTC. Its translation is CASSERNQGSRGYTF.

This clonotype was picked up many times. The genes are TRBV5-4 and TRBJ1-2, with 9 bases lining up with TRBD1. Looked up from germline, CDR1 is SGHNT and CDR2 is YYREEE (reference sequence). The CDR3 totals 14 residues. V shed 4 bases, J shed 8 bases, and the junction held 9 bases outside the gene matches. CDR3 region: CASSRSGTGRGYTF. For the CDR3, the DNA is TGTGCCAGCAGCAGAAGTGGGACAGGGCGAGGCTACACCTTC.

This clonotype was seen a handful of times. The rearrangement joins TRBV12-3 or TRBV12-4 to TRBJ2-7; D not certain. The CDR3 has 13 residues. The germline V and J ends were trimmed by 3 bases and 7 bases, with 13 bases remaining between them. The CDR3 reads CASSLKWSREQYF. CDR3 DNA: TGTGCCAGCAGTTTGAAGTGGAGCCGGGAGCAGTACTTC.

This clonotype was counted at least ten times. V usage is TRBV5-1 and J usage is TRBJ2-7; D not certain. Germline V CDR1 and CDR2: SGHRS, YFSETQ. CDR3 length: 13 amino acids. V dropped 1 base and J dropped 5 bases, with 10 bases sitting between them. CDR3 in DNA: TGCGCCAGCAGCTTGCCAGTTGGAGACGAGCAGTACTTC. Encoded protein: CASSLPVGDEQYF.

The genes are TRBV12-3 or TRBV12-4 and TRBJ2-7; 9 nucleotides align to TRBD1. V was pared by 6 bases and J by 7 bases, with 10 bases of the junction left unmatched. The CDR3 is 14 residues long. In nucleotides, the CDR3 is TGTGCCAGCAGCCCGGGACAGGGACGTCAGGAGCAGTACTTC. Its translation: CASSPGQGRQEQYF.

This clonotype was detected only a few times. CDR3 coding DNA: TGTGCCAGCAGCTTAGGACCGTCCGGGAATCAGCCCCAGCATTTT. Translation gives CASSLGPSGNQPQHF. This chain links TRBV7-2 with TRBJ1-5; no clear D. This CDR3 spans 15 amino acids. The germline CDR1 and CDR2 sequences are SGHTA and FQGNSA. Trimming took off 1 base at V and 4 bases at J, with 11 bases between the two ends.

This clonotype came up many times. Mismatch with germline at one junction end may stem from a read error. The CDR3 sequence: CASSPRQGSGELFF. The CDR3 bases are TGTGCTAGCAGCCCTCGACAGGGCTCCGGGGAGCTGTTTTTT. The J gene is TRBJ2-2, the V gene TRBV7-7; 7 nucleotides align to TRBD1. CDR3 length: 14 amino acids. Looked up from germline, CDR1 is SSHAT and CDR2 is FNYEAQ (reference sequence).

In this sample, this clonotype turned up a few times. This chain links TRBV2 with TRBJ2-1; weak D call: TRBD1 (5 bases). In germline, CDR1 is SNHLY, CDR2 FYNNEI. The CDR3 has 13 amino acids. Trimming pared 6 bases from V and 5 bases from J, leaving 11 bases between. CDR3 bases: TGTGCCAGCAGAGAGACAGTTAACAATGAGCAGTTCTTC. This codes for CASRETVNNEQFF. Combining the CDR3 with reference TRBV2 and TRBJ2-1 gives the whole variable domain EPEVTQTPSHQVTQMGQEVILRCVPISNHLYFYWYRQILGQKVEFLVSFYNNEISEKSEIFDDQFSVERPDGSNFTLKIRSTKLEDSAMYFCASRETVNNEQFFGPGTRLTVL.

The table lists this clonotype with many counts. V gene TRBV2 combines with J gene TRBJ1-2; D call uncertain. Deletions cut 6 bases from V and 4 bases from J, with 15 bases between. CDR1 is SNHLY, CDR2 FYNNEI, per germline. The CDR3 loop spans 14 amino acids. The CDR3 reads CASSLSGVPYGYTF. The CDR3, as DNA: TGTGCCAGCAGCTTATCGGGAGTTCCCTATGGCTACACCTTC. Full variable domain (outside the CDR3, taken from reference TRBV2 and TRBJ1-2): EPEVTQTPSHQVTQMGQEVILRCVPISNHLYFYWYRQILGQKVEFLVSFYNNEISEKSEIFDDQFSVERPDGSNFTLKIRSTKLEDSAMYFCASSLSGVPYGYTFGSGTRLTVV.

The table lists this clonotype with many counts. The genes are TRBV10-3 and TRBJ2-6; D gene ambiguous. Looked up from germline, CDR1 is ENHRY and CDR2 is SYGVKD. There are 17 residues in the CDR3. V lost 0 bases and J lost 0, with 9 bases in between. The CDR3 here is CAISESKAPSGANVLTF. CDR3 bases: TGTGCCATCAGTGAGTCGAAAGCGCCCTCTGGGGCCAACGTCCTGACTTTC.

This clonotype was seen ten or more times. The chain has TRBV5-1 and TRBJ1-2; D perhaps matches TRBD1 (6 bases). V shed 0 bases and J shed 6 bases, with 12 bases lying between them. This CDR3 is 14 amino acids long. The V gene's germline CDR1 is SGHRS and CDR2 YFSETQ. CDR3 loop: CASSLEGRGDGYTF. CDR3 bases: TGCGCCAGCAGCTTGGAAGGCAGGGGAGATGGCTACACCTTC.

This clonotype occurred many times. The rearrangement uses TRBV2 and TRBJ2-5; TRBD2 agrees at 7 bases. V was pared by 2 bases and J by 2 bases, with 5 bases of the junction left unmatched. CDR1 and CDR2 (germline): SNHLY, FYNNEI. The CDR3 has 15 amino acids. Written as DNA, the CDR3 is TGTGCCAGCAGTGAATATGCTAGCGGACAAGAGACCCAGTACTTC. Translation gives CASSEYASGQETQYF.

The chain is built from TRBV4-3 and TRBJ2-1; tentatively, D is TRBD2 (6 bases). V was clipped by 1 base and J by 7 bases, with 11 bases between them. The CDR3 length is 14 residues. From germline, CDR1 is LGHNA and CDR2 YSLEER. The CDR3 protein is CASSQGAGINEQFF. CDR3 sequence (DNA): TGCGCCAGCAGCCAAGGGGCGGGGATAAATGAGCAGTTCTTC.

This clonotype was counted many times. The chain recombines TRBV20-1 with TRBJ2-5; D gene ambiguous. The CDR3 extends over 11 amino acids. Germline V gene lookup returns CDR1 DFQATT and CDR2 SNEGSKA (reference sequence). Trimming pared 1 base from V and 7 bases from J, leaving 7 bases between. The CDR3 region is CSARVLGTQYF. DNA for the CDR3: TGCAGTGCTAGAGTCTTGGGGACCCAGTACTTC.

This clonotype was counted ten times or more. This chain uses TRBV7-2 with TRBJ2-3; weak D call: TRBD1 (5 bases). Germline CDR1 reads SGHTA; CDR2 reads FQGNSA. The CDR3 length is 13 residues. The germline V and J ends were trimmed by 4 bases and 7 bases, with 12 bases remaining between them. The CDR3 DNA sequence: TGTGCCAGCAGCTACCAGCAGGGATATACGCAGTATTTT. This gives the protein CASSYQQGYTQYF.

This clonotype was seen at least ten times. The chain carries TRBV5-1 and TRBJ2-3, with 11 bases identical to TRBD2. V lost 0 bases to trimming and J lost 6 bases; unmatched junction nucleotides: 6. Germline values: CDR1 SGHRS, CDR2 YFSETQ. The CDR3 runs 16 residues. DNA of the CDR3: TGCGCCAGCAGCTTGGCCCTAGCGGGGGGCCTGGATACGCAGTATTTT. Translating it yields CASSLALAGGLDTQYF. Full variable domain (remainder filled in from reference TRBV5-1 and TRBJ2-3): KAGVTQTPRYLIKTRGQQVTLSCSPISGHRSVSWYQQTPGQGLQFLFEYFSETQRNKGNFPGRFSGRQFSNSRSEMNVSTLELGDSALYLCASSLALAGGLDTQYFGPGTRLTVL.

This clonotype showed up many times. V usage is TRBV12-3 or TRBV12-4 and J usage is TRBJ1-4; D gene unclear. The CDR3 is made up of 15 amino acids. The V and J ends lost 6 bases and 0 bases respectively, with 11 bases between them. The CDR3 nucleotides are TGTGCCAGCAGGCCCTCGGAAGCAACTAATGAAAAACTGTTTTTT. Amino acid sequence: CASRPSEATNEKLFF.

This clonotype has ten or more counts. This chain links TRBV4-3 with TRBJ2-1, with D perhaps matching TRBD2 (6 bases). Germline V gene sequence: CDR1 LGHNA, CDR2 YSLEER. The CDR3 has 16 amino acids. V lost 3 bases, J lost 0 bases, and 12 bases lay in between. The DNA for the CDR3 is TGCGCCAGCAGCCAGGGACTGGGGAGCTCCTACAATGAGCAGTTCTTC. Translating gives CASSQGLGSSYNEQFF.

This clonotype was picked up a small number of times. For the CDR3, the DNA is TGCGCCAGCAGCCACCCTGGACAGATTAGCAATCAGCCCCAGCATTTT. It is translated as CASSHPGQISNQPQHF. The chain recombines TRBV4-1 with TRBJ1-5, with D possibly TRBD1 on 6 matching bases. V gave up 3 bases and J gave up 0 bases, with 12 bases separating them. CDR1 and CDR2 (germline): MGHRA, YSYEKL. The CDR3 covers 16 residues.

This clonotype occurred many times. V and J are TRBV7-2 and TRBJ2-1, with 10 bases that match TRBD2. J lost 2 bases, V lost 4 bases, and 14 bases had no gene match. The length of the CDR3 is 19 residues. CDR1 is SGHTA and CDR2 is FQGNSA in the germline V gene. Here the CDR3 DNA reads TGTGCCAGCAGCTATGGGGGACAGATCGGACTAGCGGCCTACAATGAGCAGTTCTTC. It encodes CASSYGGQIGLAAYNEQFF.

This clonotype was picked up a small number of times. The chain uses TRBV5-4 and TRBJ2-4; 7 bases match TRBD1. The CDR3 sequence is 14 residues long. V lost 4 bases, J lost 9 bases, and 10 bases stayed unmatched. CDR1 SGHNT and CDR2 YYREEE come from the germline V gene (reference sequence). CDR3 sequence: CASSDTRDRVIQYF. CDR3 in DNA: TGTGCCAGCAGCGACACTAGAGACAGGGTCATTCAGTACTTC. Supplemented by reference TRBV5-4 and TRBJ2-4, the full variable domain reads ETGVTQSPTHLIKTRGQQVTLRCSSQSGHNTVSWYQQALGQGPQFIFQYYREEENGRGNFPPRFSGLQFPNYSSELNVNALELDDSALYLCASSDTRDRVIQYFGAGTRLSVL.

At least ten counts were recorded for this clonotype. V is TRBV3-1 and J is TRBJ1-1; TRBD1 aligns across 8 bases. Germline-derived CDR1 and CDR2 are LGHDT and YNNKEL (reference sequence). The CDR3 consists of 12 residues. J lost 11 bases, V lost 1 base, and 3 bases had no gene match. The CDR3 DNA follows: TGTGCCAGCAGCCAAGTGCAGGGGGCGGCTTTCTTT. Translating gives CASSQVQGAAFF.

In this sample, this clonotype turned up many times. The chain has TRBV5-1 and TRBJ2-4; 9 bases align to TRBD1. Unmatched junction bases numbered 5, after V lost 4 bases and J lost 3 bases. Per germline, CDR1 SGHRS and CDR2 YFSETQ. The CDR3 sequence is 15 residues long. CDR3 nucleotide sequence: TGCGCCAGCAGCCCCCAGACAGGGGGCAAAAACATTCAGTACTTC. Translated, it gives CASSPQTGGKNIQYF. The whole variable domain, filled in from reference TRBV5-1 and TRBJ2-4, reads KAGVTQTPRYLIKTRGQQVTLSCSPISGHRSVSWYQQTPGQGLQFLFEYFSETQRNKGNFPGRFSGRQFSNSRSEMNVSTLELGDSALYLCASSPQTGGKNIQYFGAGTRLSVL.